This T cell receptor beta chain was sequenced in a study of T cell responses to AZD1222 COVID-19 vaccine. General study points: Seropositive AZD1222 recipients at baseline numbered only five or six.

The CDR3 contains 12 residues. V dropped 4 bases and J dropped 7 bases, with 10 bases sitting between them. Germline assignment: CDR1 MDHEN and CDR2 SYDVKM. Generated by immunoSEQ multiplex PCR, the TCRdb table keeps only in-frame clones and is missing some. This sample has 120,000 to 150,000 clones, with roughly 86% found just once. About this clone itself: Its specificity is unknown.

The V call is TRBV28, the J call TRBJ1-2; no firm D call. Specimen: peripheral blood, collected 28 days after the second dose of the MenACWY control vaccine. The receptor was isolated from an adult who received the MenACWY meningococcal vaccine as a control. CDR3 in amino acids: CASSSEVGGYTF. CDR3 nucleotides: TGTGCCAGCAGTTCTGAGGTTGGTGGCTACACCTTC.